A selection of T cell receptor beta chains follows, all from one sample in a study of response to subunit inactivated influenza vaccine. TCRdb used MiXCR to reprocess the RT-PCR reads, holding one entry per CDR3 protein. Of more than 500,000 distinct CDR3 sequences in the sample, over 9% were seen once. The data also belong to a second study, concerning T cells expressing NK-cell markers.

Sequencing used PBMCs from blood, obtained on the day of vaccination. Receptors originate from a man aged 45-65 years who received an inactivated influenza vaccine. Each CDR3 is given with its conserved first and last residue. The order of the fields is CDR3 protein, CDR3 DNA, clone size, J gene, D gene, V gene. The D gene is left open where the match is weak. The size of a clone is reported for some rows only, either as once, few or many, or as a class for expanded clones.

CASSPTTGVSSGNTIYF TGTGCCAGCAGCCCAACGACAGGGGTTAGCTCTGGAAACACCATATATTTT - TRBJ1-3 TRBD1 TRBV7-2
CASSFRTSGGAYEQFF TGTGCCAGCAGCTTCCGAACTAGCGGGGGGGCCTATGAGCAGTTCTTC - TRBJ2-1 TRBD2 TRBV14
CASSYLKMSETQYF TGCGCCAGCAGCTATTTGAAGATGTCGGAGACCCAGTACTTC few TRBJ2-5 - TRBV5-1
CASSDLIGTSYNEQFF TGTGCCAGCAGTGACTTGATCGGGACAAGCTACAATGAGCAGTTCTTC - TRBJ2-1 - TRBV6-1
CSARVLASGARDTQYF TGCAGTGCTAGAGTTTTGGCTAGCGGGGCGAGAGATACGCAGTATTTT - TRBJ2-3 TRBD2 TRBV20-1
CASSSRTSGSGYEQYF TGTGCCAGCAGCTCACGCACTAGCGGGAGTGGGTACGAGCAGTACTTC - TRBJ2-7 TRBD2 TRBV7-8
CASSFDSTIYF TGTGCCAGCAGTTTTGATAGTACCATATATTTT - TRBJ1-3 - TRBV28
CASSPRRTSGDNEQFF TGTGCCAGCTCACCTCGACGGACTAGCGGGGATAATGAGCAGTTCTTC once TRBJ2-1 TRBD2 TRBV18
CASSSIAGGPEYNEQFF TGTGCCAGCAGCTCGATAGCGGGAGGTCCTGAATACAATGAGCAGTTCTTC few TRBJ2-1 TRBD2 TRBV7-9
CASSHPTGHPQETQYF TGTGCCAGCAGCCACCCAACGGGACACCCCCAAGAGACCCAGTACTTC few TRBJ2-5 - TRBV11-2
CSARDFQGTAYEQYF TGCAGTGCTAGAGATTTCCAGGGAACCGCATACGAGCAGTACTTC - TRBJ2-7 - TRBV20-1
CASSPRLLPGDTGELFF TGTGCCAGCTCACCCCGATTGTTACCGGGCGACACCGGGGAGCTGTTTTTT - TRBJ2-2 - TRBV18
CASSLRVAGEGDEQFF TGTGCCAGCAGTTTAAGGGTAGCGGGAGAGGGGGATGAGCAGTTCTTC few TRBJ2-1 TRBD2 TRBV28
CASSRAGGRETQYF TGTGCCAGCAGTCGAGCGGGGGGGCGTGAGACCCAGTACTTC many TRBJ2-5 TRBD2 TRBV12-3/TRBV12-4
CASSQDPTGRAGTQYF TGTGCCAGCAGCCAAGATCCAACAGGGCGGGCGGGGACCCAGTACTTC few TRBJ2-5 - TRBV4-2
CSAGTFSSYNEQFF TGCAGCGCTGGGACTTTCAGCTCCTACAATGAGCAGTTCTTC few TRBJ2-1 - TRBV29-1
CASSLVVATDTQYF TGTGCCAGCAGCTTAGTTGTGGCCACAGATACGCAGTATTTT few TRBJ2-3 - TRBV7-2
CASTGSGDTQYF TGTGCCAGCACCGGTAGTGGAGATACGCAGTATTTT few TRBJ2-3 - TRBV12-3/TRBV12-4
CASLRGTHAYEQYF TGTGCCAGCCTAAGAGGGACTCACGCCTACGAGCAGTACTTC few TRBJ2-7 - TRBV6-1
CASSYDSRTTATNEKLFF TGTGCCAGCAGTTACGATTCCAGGACAACCGCAACTAATGAAAAACTGTTTTTT many TRBJ1-4 - TRBV6-2/TRBV6-3
CASMTGNTGELFF TGTGCCAGTATGACAGGAAACACCGGGGAGCTGTTTTTT few TRBJ2-2 - TRBV18
CSAPRTMNTEAFF TGCAGTGCTCCGCGGACGATGAACACTGAAGCTTTCTTT few TRBJ1-1 - TRBV20-1
CSARSSSGSTDEQFF TGCAGTGCTAGATCCTCTAGCGGGAGTACCGATGAGCAGTTCTTC - TRBJ2-1 TRBD2 TRBV20-1
CASSLYRGRADEQYF TGTGCCAGCAGCCTATATAGGGGCAGGGCAGACGAGCAGTACTTC - TRBJ2-7 - TRBV4-2
CASSSYSLTYNEQFF TGTGCCAGCAGCTCATATAGCCTAACTTACAATGAGCAGTTCTTC few TRBJ2-1 - TRBV7-6
CASSQGQEINTGELFF TGCGCCAGCAGCCAAGGACAGGAGATCAACACCGGGGAGCTGTTTTTT few TRBJ2-2 - TRBV4-3
CASSPPFRGRLYEQYF TGTGCCAGCAGCCCCCCATTTCGGGGGCGTCTTTACGAGCAGTACTTC - TRBJ2-7 - TRBV3-1
CAISGRQGRAGELFF TGTGCCATCAGTGGGCGACAGGGAAGGGCCGGGGAGCTGTTTTTT - TRBJ2-2 TRBD1 TRBV10-3
CASSLGGLTGEQYF TGTGCCAGCAGCCTGGGGGGCCTCACCGGCGAGCAGTACTTC - TRBJ2-7 - TRBV12-3/TRBV12-4
CASSRNPAPGGETQYF TGTGCCAGCAGCCGCAACCCGGCCCCTGGGGGCGAGACCCAGTACTTC - TRBJ2-5 - TRBV7-2
CASSEYLLAGKPSTDTQYF TGTGCCAGCAGTGAATATTTGCTAGCGGGAAAACCTAGCACAGATACGCAGTATTTT - TRBJ2-3 TRBD2 TRBV25-1
CASSYSPGTRSYNEQFF TGTGCCAGCAGTTACTCTCCCGGGACTAGGTCCTACAATGAGCAGTTCTTC - TRBJ2-1 TRBD2 TRBV6-5
CASSQGQGRIQYF TGCGCCAGCAGCCAAGGACAGGGACGAATCCAGTACTTC few TRBJ2-4 TRBD1 TRBV4-3
CASSSGISYEQYF TGTGCCAGCAGCTCGGGGATATCCTACGAGCAGTACTTC few TRBJ2-7 - TRBV7-6
CASRPVGAGNQPQHF TGTGCCAGCAGACCCGTAGGGGCAGGCAATCAGCCCCAGCATTTT - TRBJ1-5 - TRBV28
CSASSGSGYQETQYF TGCAGTGCTAGTTCGGGGTCGGGGTACCAAGAGACCCAGTACTTC - TRBJ2-5 - TRBV20-1
CASSLAGALTYEQYF TGTGCCAGCAGCCTAGCGGGGGCCTTAACCTACGAGCAGTACTTC few TRBJ2-7 TRBD2 TRBV28
CASSLVGGDYGYTF TGTGCCAGCAGCTTGGTAGGGGGGGACTATGGCTACACCTTC - TRBJ1-2 - TRBV5-5
CASRDTGGLDTQYF TGTGCCAGCAGAGATACAGGGGGCTTAGATACGCAGTATTTT - TRBJ2-3 TRBD1 TRBV2
CASSLWESAHRGEQYF TGTGCCAGCAGCTTGTGGGAGAGCGCTCACCGGGGGGAGCAGTATTTT few TRBJ2-3 TRBD2 TRBV11-2
CAIRKTGATGYTF TGTGCCATCAGAAAGACAGGCGCTACGGGCTACACCTTC - TRBJ1-2 - TRBV10-3
CASFGAGGTYNEQFF TGTGCCTCTTTCGGGGCGGGGGGGACCTACAATGAGCAGTTCTTC few TRBJ2-1 TRBD2 TRBV6-1
CASRMGGRTGRTDTQYF TGTGCCAGCAGGATGGGGGGTCGGACAGGGAGGACAGATACGCAGTATTTT few TRBJ2-3 TRBD1 TRBV11-2
CASSSPGLAGFNEQFF TGTGCCAGCAGCTCACCGGGACTAGCGGGATTCAATGAGCAGTTCTTC many TRBJ2-1 TRBD2 TRBV7-2
CASSVSQGIPYEQYF TGCGCCAGCAGCGTTTCACAGGGGATCCCCTACGAGCAGTACTTC - TRBJ2-7 TRBD1 TRBV5-1
CASSQDPPALNEQFF TGCGCCAGCAGCCAAGACCCTCCCGCGCTCAATGAGCAGTTCTTC few TRBJ2-1 - TRBV4-3
CASSLGGPKGETQYF TGTGCCAGCAGCTTAGGGGGCCCGAAGGGAGAGACCCAGTACTTC few TRBJ2-5 - TRBV7-9
CASSKTTGSLSHNYGYTF TGTGCCAGCAGCAAAACTACGGGGAGTTTGAGCCATAACTATGGCTACACCTTC few TRBJ1-2 - TRBV14
CASQGQNYGYTF TGTGCCAGCCAAGGACAGAACTATGGCTACACCTTC - TRBJ1-2 - TRBV28
CASSWTGRDEQFF TGCGCCAGCAGCTGGACAGGGAGGGATGAGCAGTTCTTC - TRBJ2-1 - TRBV5-1
CSARPSDRYNEQFF TGCAGTGCTAGGCCTAGCGATAGGTACAATGAGCAGTTCTTC - TRBJ2-1 - TRBV20-1
CASSPGQIEPPDTQYF TGTGCCAGCAGCCCAGGCCAGATAGAACCCCCAGATACGCAGTATTTT few TRBJ2-3 - TRBV9